Listed here are 22 T cell receptor beta chains from one sample, sequenced in a study of identifying expanded T cells in peripheral blood. Repertoires were generated with immunoSEQ multiplex PCR, while TCRdb's copy carries only in-frame clones and drops some. The sample contains roughly 100,000 clones, roughly 88% of which appear only once. Sequenced: blood. All receptors derive from a person between 18 and 75 years old in good health.

The J gene is TRBJ2-1, the V gene TRBV6-1; 7 nucleotides line up with TRBD2. Per germline, CDR1 MNHNS and CDR2 SASEGT. The trim removed 6 bases at V and 7 bases at J, leaving 12 bases unmatched. This CDR3 is built from 15 residues. The CDR3 region is CASSVSGLIGNEQFF. As DNA, the CDR3 is TGTGCCAGCAGCGTTAGCGGGTTAATTGGGAATGAGCAGTTCTTC.

This clone was recorded a few times. The chain recombines TRBV7-3 with TRBJ2-1, with 8 bases identical to TRBD2. The CDR3 extends over 16 amino acids. CDR1 and CDR2 (germline): SGHTA, FQGTGA. J gave up 5 bases and V 5 bases, and 11 bases lay outside the gene matches. The CDR3 sequence is CASSRYRLAGNNEQFF. In nucleotides, the CDR3 is TGTGCCAGCAGCCGGTATCGGTTAGCGGGAAACAATGAGCAGTTCTTC.

CDR3 DNA: TGTGCCAGCAGAAACAGGGCTTACGGCTACACCTTC. As protein: CASRNRAYGYTF. V usage is TRBV28 and J usage is TRBJ1-2; D is possibly TRBD1 (6 bases). This CDR3 comprises 12 residues. V was trimmed by 6 bases and J by 8 bases, leaving 13 bases between them. CDR1 is MDHEN, CDR2 SYDVKM, per germline.

The CDR3 spells CASSQDGFNEKLFF. CDR3 nucleotide sequence: TGTGCCAGCAGTCAAGACGGCTTTAATGAAAAACTGTTTTTT. The chain links TRBV2 to TRBJ1-4, with D unclear. The length of the CDR3 is 14 residues. Germline loops: CDR1 SNHLY, CDR2 FYNNEI. Trimming cost V 5 bases and J 4 bases, with 11 bases left between them.

The CDR3 here is CASSQWDQSYEQYF. The CDR3, as DNA: TGTGCCAGCAGCCAATGGGACCAATCCTACGAGCAGTACTTC. V is TRBV4-2 and J is TRBJ2-7, with D perhaps matching TRBD1 or TRBD2 (5 bases each). Trimming shortened V by 2 bases and J by 1 base, and 9 bases separated the two germline ends. CDR3 length equals 14 residues. Germline V gives CDR1 LGHNA, CDR2 YNFKEQ.

This chain joins TRBV30 and TRBJ2-1; a weak D match, TRBD2 (6 bases). The ends were cut back, 5 bases at V and 9 bases at J, with 17 bases in the middle. Germline CDR1 is GTSNPN and CDR2 is SVGIG (reference sequence). The CDR3 is made up of 13 amino acids. CDR3 protein: CAWSRRGSGEQFF. The CDR3 region has the DNA TGTGCCTGGTCCCGCCGGGGGTCGGGTGAGCAGTTCTTC.

This clone occurred a few times. The V gene is TRBV7-9, the J gene TRBJ1-2, with D uncertain. The CDR3 runs to 12 residues. V was pared by 5 bases and J by 3 bases, with 7 bases between. Germline CDR1 is SEHNR and CDR2 is FQNEAQ (reference sequence). The CDR3 here is CASSLGDYGYTF. CDR3 bases: TGTGCCAGCAGCCTTGGGGACTATGGCTACACCTTC.

The chain has TRBV29-1 and TRBJ1-2; TRBD1 matches 10 bases. Unmatched junction bases numbered 2, after V lost 5 bases and J lost 5 bases. Germline CDR1 is SQVTM and CDR2 is ANQGSEA. CDR3 length: 12 amino acids. CDR3 loop: CSVRTGGYGYTF. For the CDR3, the DNA is TGCAGCGTTAGGACAGGGGGTTATGGCTACACCTTC. Looking up the rest from reference TRBV29-1 and TRBJ1-2 gives the full variable domain: SAVISQKPSRDICQRGTSLTIQCQVDSQVTMMFWYRQQPGQSLTLIATANQGSEATYESGFVIDKFPISRPNLTFSTLTVSNMSPEDSSIYLCSVRTGGYGYTFGSGTRLTVV.

The V gene is TRBV11-2, the J gene TRBJ2-5, with 12 bases identical to TRBD2. CDR3 length equals 16 residues. The V gene end was trimmed by 0 bases and the J gene end by 5 bases; junction bases not matched to a gene: 4. Per germline, CDR1 SGHAT and CDR2 FQNNGV. The CDR3 spells CASSLETSGGLETQYF. In DNA, the CDR3 is TGTGCCAGCAGCTTAGAGACTAGCGGGGGTCTGGAGACCCAGTACTTC.

The chain couples TRBV5-1 to TRBJ1-2, with 8 bases that match TRBD1. The V and J ends lost 4 bases and 1 base, in that order; junction bases with no gene match: 6. The CDR3 is made up of 15 amino acids. Per germline, CDR1 SGHRS and CDR2 YFSETQ. The CDR3 region has the DNA TGCGCCAGCAGCACGGGACAGGAGCTTAACTATGGCTACACCTTC. As protein: CASSTGQELNYGYTF.

This sequence joins TRBV28 and TRBJ1-3, with a tentative D call TRBD1 (5 bases). This CDR3 spans 16 amino acids. The V gene's germline CDR1 is MDHEN and CDR2 SYDVKM. The V end was cut by 5 bases, the J end by 0 bases, with 14 bases between. CDR3 nucleotide sequence: TGTGCCAGCAGTCGACCTCAGGGTAACTCTGGAAACACCATATATTTT. It yields the protein CASSRPQGNSGNTIYF. Using reference TRBV28 and TRBJ1-3 for the parts outside the CDR3, the full variable domain is DVKVTQSSRYLVKRTGEKVFLECVQDMDHENMFWYRQDPGLGLRLIYFSYDVKMKEKGDIPEGYSVSREKKERFSLILESASTNQTSMYLCASSRPQGNSGNTIYFGEGSWLTVV.

In DNA form, the CDR3 reads TGTGCCAGCAGCATGCAGACCACTAGGAGCAAAAACATTCAGTACTTC. It codes for CASSMQTTRSKNIQYF. V gene TRBV21-1 combines with J gene TRBJ2-4; the D call of TRBD2 is as the table states it, not checked on the DNA. TRBV21-1 is termed a pseudogene. This CDR3 spans 16 amino acids.

J is TRBJ2-1 and V is TRBV4-1, with D possibly being TRBD2 (5 bases). The CDR3 spans 17 residues. The V end was cut by 4 bases, the J end by 6 bases, with 22 bases between. Germline CDR1 reads MGHRA; CDR2 reads YSYEKL. This chain's CDR3 is CASSRAGLVVGPNEQFF. As DNA, the CDR3 is TGCGCCAGCAGCCGAGCCGGACTTGTAGTTGGACCCAATGAGCAGTTCTTC.

The chain links TRBV23-1 to TRBJ2-7; TRBD2 agrees at 8 bases. TRBV23-1 is identified as an open reading frame with a role that is uncertain. This CDR3 contains 12 residues. The V and J ends lost 5 bases and 12 bases, in that order; junction bases with no gene match: 9. CDR3 residues: CASSRLAGTWYF. The DNA for the CDR3 is TGCGCCAGCAGTAGGCTAGCGGGCACTTGGTACTTC.

The chain employs TRBV28 and TRBJ2-1, with 8 bases fitting TRBD2. Per germline, CDR1 MDHEN and CDR2 SYDVKM. The CDR3 is 15 residues long. Losses at the gene ends were 4 bases for V and 9 bases for J; bases not matched to a gene: 11. The CDR3 DNA follows: TGTGCCAGCAGTTCTTGGGCGGGGGGTGAAGGTGAGCAGTTCTTC. It is translated as CASSSWAGGEGEQFF.

The chain joins TRBV7-3 to TRBJ1-2; D gene unclear. The CDR3 is made up of 11 amino acids. CDR1 SGHTA and CDR2 FQGTGA come from the germline V gene. V shed 6 bases and J shed 14 bases, with 16 bases lying between them. The CDR3 coding sequence is TGTGCCAGCAGTTCCTCTGTAGACCTAACCTTC. Its translation: CASSSSVDLTF.

The chain couples TRBV14 to TRBJ1-2, with a weak D call TRBD1 (5 bases). CDR1 SGHDN and CDR2 FVKESK come from the germline V gene. This CDR3 is 13 amino acids long. The V end was cut by 5 bases, the J end by 8 bases, with 15 bases between. CDR3 amino acids: CASSSARGSGYTF. CDR3 nucleotides: TGTGCCAGCAGCTCCGCACGGGGGAGCGGCTACACCTTC.

V is TRBV7-8 and J is TRBJ2-2, with D maybe TRBD2 (5 bases). This CDR3 is 13 amino acids long. The V gene lost 7 bases and the J gene lost 4 bases, with 10 bases spanning the gap. Germline V CDR1 and CDR2: SGHVS, FQNEAQ. CDR3 residues: CASTLGSTGELFF. The CDR3 DNA is TGTGCCAGCACCCTAGGGAGCACCGGGGAGCTGTTTTTT.

The V call is TRBV7-9, the J call TRBJ1-1; D unresolved. V was pared by 2 bases and J by 7 bases, with 11 bases between. Germline V gene data show CDR1 as SEHNR and CDR2 as FQNEAQ (reference sequence). The length of the CDR3 is 13 residues. CDR3 protein: CASSLHGQNEAFF. The CDR3, as DNA: TGTGCCAGCAGCTTACACGGTCAAAATGAAGCTTTCTTT.

The gene calls are TRBV9 and TRBJ1-5; a possible D gene is TRBD1 (6 bases). There are 15 residues in the CDR3. Germline assignment: CDR1 SGDLS and CDR2 YYNGEE. With 3 bases removed from V and 4 bases from J, the gap between germline ends came to 14 bases. This CDR3 reads CASSATQGINQPQHF. Here the CDR3 DNA reads TGTGCCAGCAGCGCTACACAGGGTATTAATCAGCCCCAGCATTTT.

The genes are TRBV27 and TRBJ2-3; D gene unclear. The CDR3 consists of 14 residues. Germline V gene sequence: CDR1 MNHEY, CDR2 SMNVEV (reference sequence). The ends were cut back, 3 bases at V and 0 bases at J, with 7 bases in the middle. CDR3 in amino acids: CASSFRASTDTQYF. CDR3 in DNA: TGTGCCAGCAGTTTCAGAGCTAGCACAGATACGCAGTATTTT.

The chain has TRBV7-9 and TRBJ1-1; 12 bases map to TRBD1. The ends lost 5 bases at V and 4 bases at J; junction bases unmatched: 2. CDR3 length: 14 residues. Germline CDR1 is SEHNR and CDR2 is FQNEAQ (reference sequence). In DNA, the CDR3 is TGTGCCAGCAGCGAGGGACAGGGGGCCACTGAAGCTTTCTTT. This codes for CASSEGQGATEAFF.